This passage covers 10 T cell receptor beta chains from one sample sequenced in a study of blood T cells in healthy people across ages. The authors ran a second PCR of roughly 6 to 12 cycles using a sample-barcoded 5' primer and a J-beta primer mix. TCRdb redid the calling of the 5' RACE reads with MiXCR, one entry per CDR3 protein. The table records 1 million or so distinct CDR3 sequences, 20% to 25% of them present only once. The same data also went into a second study, on T cells of mothers and their children.

The sequencing input was blood. The source is a girl aged 2 to 10 in good health.

This sequence joins TRBV4-3 and TRBJ2-2; 7 bases are shared with TRBD1. The CDR3 runs 19 residues. Trimming at V came to 0 bases and at J to 6 bases, leaving 16 bases not matched to a gene. CDR1 and CDR2 from the germline V gene are LGHNA and YSLEER. This chain's CDR3 is CASSQDSLELGGQAGELFF. The CDR3 DNA follows: TGCGCCAGCAGCCAAGATTCACTCGAATTGGGCGGACAGGCCGGGGAGCTGTTTTTT.

This clonotype has just a few counts. The rearrangement uses TRBV29-1 and TRBJ2-5; no firm D call. CDR1 is SQVTM, CDR2 ANQGSEA, per germline. V was shortened by 3 bases and J by 0 bases, with 5 bases between the two germline ends. This CDR3 has 12 residues. CDR3 amino acids: CSVDHDQETQYF. CDR3 DNA: TGCAGCGTTGACCATGACCAAGAGACCCAGTACTTC.

This clonotype was counted a few times. The chain couples TRBV29-1 to TRBJ2-7; 7 bases match TRBD2. V lost 2 bases and J lost 4; bases outside the gene matches: 11. Germline-derived CDR1 and CDR2 are SQVTM and ANQGSEA. The CDR3 loop spans 15 amino acids. This chain's CDR3 is CSVERPGSGGYEQYF. Here the CDR3 DNA reads TGCAGCGTTGAACGTCCCGGGTCGGGGGGATACGAGCAGTACTTC.

The CDR3 loop reads CASSMGGYNQPQHF. DNA of the CDR3: TGTGCCAGTAGTATGGGAGGGTACAATCAGCCCCAGCATTTT. The chain combines TRBV19 with TRBJ1-5, with D hard to call. The length of the CDR3 is 14 residues. Trimming cost V 3 bases and J 3 bases, with 9 bases left between them. Germline assignment: CDR1 LNHDA and CDR2 SQIVND (reference sequence).

The CDR3 DNA is TGCAGTGCTAGAGGGGCGGGGGCCTACGAGCAGTACTTC. Translation: CSARGAGAYEQYF. The genes are TRBV20-1 and TRBJ2-7, with 7 positions matching TRBD2. The CDR3 consists of 13 residues. Per the germline V gene, CDR1 is DFQATT and CDR2 is SNEGSKA (reference sequence). With 1 base clipped from V and 2 bases from J, the junction kept 2 bases outside the gene matches.

This chain joins TRBV4-2 and TRBJ2-5; D ambiguous. This CDR3 spans 15 amino acids. V dropped 0 bases and J dropped 3 bases, with 11 bases sitting between them. Germline lookup yields CDR1 LGHNA and CDR2 YNFKEQ. CDR3 sequence reads: CASSQENLLKETQYF. The CDR3 DNA is TGTGCCAGCAGCCAAGAAAACTTGCTGAAAGAGACCCAGTACTTC.

The chain links TRBV18 to TRBJ2-3; TRBD2 might be the D (6 bases). From germline, CDR1 is KGHSH and CDR2 LQKENI. The ends were cut back, 6 bases at V and 4 bases at J, with 29 bases in the middle. This CDR3 is 19 amino acids long. The CDR3 DNA follows: TGTGCCAGCTCCCGACAACGCTCGCGGGGCCGGGGAGAGCCAGATACGCAGTATTTT. It encodes CASSRQRSRGRGEPDTQYF.

J is TRBJ2-3 and V is TRBV7-2; no firm D call. CDR3 length: 12 residues. CDR1 SGHTA and CDR2 FQGNSA come from the germline V gene. V was cut by 0 bases and J by 10 bases, with 8 bases left in between. CDR3 nucleotides: TGTGCCAGCAGCTTAGCGACCCTAGCGCAGTATTTT. Translating it yields CASSLATLAQYF.

As regards this clonotype: At one end, the junction sequence differs from germline, possibly due to a read error. The J gene is TRBJ1-2, the V gene TRBV14; possibly TRBD1 for D (5 bases). The CDR3 consists of 14 residues. CDR1 and CDR2 (germline): SGHDN, FVKESK. The DNA of the CDR3 is TGTGCCAGCACCCAAACCGGGGCGTTATATGGCTACACCTTC. It codes for CASTQTGALYGYTF.

This clonotype was found a few times. The chain uses TRBV20-1 and TRBJ2-3; D call uncertain. The ends were cut back, 0 bases at V and 3 bases at J, with 4 bases in the middle. This CDR3 has 12 residues. The germline V gene encodes CDR1 DFQATT and CDR2 SNEGSKA (reference sequence). DNA of the CDR3: TGCAGTGCTAGAGATCTTACAGATACGCAGTATTTT. Translating it yields CSARDLTDTQYF.